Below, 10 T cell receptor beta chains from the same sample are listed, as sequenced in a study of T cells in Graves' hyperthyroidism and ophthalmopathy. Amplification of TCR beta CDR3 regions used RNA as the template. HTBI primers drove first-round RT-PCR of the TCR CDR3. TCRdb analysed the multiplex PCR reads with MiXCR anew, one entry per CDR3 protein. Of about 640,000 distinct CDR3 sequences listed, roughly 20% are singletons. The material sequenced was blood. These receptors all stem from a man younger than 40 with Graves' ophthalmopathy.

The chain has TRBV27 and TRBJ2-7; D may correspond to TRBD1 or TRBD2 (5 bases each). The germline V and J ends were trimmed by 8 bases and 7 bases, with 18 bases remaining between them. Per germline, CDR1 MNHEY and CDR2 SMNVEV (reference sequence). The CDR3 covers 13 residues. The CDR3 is CASGGELPREQYF. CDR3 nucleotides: TGTGCCAGCGGGGGAGAACTTCCTAGAGAGCAGTACTTC.

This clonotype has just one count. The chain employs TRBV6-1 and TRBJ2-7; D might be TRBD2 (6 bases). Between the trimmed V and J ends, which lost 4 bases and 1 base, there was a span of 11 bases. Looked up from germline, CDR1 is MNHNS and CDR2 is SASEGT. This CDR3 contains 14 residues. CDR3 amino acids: CASSGGDGSYEQYF. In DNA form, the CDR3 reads TGTGCCAGCAGTGGGGGGGACGGTTCCTACGAGCAGTACTTC.

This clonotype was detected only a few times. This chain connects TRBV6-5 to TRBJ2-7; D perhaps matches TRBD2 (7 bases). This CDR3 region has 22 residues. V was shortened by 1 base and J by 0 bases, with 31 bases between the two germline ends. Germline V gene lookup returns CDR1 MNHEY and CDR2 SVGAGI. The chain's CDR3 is CASSYFRTDTIRGAGDSYEQYF. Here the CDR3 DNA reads TGTGCCAGCAGTTACTTTCGAACCGATACGATCCGGGGGGCGGGGGACTCCTACGAGCAGTACTTC.

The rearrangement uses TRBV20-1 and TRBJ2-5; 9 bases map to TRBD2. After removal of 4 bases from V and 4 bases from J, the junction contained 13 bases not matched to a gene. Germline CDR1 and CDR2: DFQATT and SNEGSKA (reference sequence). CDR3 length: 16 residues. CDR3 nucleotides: TGCAGTGCTATTCCCGTAGCGGGAGCTTCGAGAGAGACCCAGTACTTC. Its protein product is CSAIPVAGASRETQYF.

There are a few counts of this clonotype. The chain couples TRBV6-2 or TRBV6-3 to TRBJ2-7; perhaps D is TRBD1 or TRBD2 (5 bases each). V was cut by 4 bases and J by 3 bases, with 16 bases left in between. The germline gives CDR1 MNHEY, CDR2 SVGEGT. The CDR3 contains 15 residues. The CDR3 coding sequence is TGTGCCAGCAGTTTAACCGGGACGGCGATCTACGAGCAGTACTTC. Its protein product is CASSLTGTAIYEQYF.

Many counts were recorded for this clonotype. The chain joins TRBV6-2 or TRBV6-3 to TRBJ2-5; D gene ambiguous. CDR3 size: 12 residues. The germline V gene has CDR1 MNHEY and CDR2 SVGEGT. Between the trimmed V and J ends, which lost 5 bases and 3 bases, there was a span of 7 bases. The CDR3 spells CASSKREETQYF. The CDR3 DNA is TGTGCCAGCAGTAAACGGGAAGAGACCCAGTACTTC.

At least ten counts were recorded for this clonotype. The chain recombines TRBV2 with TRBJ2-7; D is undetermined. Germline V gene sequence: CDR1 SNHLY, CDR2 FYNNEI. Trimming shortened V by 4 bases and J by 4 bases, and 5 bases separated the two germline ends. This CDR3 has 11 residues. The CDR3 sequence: CASSGRYEQYF. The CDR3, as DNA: TGTGCCAGCAGTGGACGGTACGAGCAGTACTTC. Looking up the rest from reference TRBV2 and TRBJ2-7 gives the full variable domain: EPEVTQTPSHQVTQMGQEVILRCVPISNHLYFYWYRQILGQKVEFLVSFYNNEISEKSEIFDDQFSVERPDGSNFTLKIRSTKLEDSAMYFCASSGRYEQYFGPGTRLTVT.

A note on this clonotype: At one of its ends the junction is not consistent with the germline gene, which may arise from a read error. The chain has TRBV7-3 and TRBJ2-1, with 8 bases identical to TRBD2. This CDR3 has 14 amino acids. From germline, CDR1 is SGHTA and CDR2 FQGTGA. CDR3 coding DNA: TGTGCCAGCGGGTCGGGAGGGCCGTTCAATGGGCAGTTCTTC. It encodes CASGSGGPFNGQFF.

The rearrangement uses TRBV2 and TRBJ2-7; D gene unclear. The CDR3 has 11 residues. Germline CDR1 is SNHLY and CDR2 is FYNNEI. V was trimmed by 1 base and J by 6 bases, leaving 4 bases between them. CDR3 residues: CASSEGGEQYF. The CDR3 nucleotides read TGTGCCAGCAGTGAAGGGGGCGAGCAGTACTTC.

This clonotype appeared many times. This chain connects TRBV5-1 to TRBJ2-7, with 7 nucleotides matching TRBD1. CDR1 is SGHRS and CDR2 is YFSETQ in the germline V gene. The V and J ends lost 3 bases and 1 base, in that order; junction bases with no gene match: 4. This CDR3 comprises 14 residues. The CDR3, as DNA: TGCGCCAGCAGCTCCTTGGACAGGTCCTACGAGCAGTACTTC. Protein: CASSSLDRSYEQYF.